Listed below are T cell receptor beta chains from one sample, sequenced in a study of cytomegalovirus exposure and HLA in healthy donors. Profiled with immunoSEQ multiplex PCR; TCRdb holds only in-frame clones, not every one. The sample has roughly 180,000 clones; less than 85% are singletons. Sequencing used PBMCs. The receptors were sampled from a man between 18 and 29 years old in good health and CMV-seronegative. Each CDR3 is given without its conserved first and last residue.

v_call | cdr3_length | cdr3_aa
TRBV7-6 | 13 | ASSDTGGAFYEQY
TRBV14 | 14 | ASSQDAQIPRETQY
TRBV5-1 | 13 | ASSSGGVSSYEQY
TRBV19 | 13 | ASSEGQGAVNEQF
TRBV19 | 13 | ASNPDTGANYGYT
TRBV7-2 | 13 | ASSLVAGRVGELF
TRBV7-6 | 11 | ASSTYQTWEQY
TRBV5-1 | 15 | ARSSFQQDTLLYGYT
TRBV9 | 14 | ASSPIETGPNYEQY
TRBV6-4 | 11 | ASRGENTGELF
TRBV15 | 11 | ATSRVADTEAF
TRBV5-6 | 13 | ASRARQALRYEQF
TRBV5-1 | 14 | ASSLNTGLATYEQY
TRBV27 | 10 | ASKGSGETQY
TRBV27 | 13 | ASSDYRGRGEKLF
TRBV7-2 | 11 | ASSQESRARQF
TRBV28 | 13 | ASTHGRAGRGQQY